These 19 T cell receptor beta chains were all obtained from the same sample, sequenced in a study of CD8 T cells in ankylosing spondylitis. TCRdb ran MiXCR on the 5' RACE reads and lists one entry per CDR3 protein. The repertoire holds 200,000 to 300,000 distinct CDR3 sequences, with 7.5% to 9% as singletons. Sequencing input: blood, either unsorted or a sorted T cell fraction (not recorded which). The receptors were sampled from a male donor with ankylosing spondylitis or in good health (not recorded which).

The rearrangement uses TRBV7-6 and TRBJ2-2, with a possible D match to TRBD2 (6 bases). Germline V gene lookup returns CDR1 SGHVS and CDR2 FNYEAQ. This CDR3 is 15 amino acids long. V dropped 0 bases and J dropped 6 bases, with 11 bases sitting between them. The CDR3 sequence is CASSLAREEAGELFF. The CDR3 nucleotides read TGTGCCAGCAGCTTAGCGCGGGAAGAGGCCGGGGAGCTGTTTTTT. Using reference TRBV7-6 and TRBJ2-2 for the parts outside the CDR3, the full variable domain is GAGVSQSPRYKVTKRGQDVALRCDPISGHVSLYWYRQALGQGPEFLTYFNYEAQQDKSGLPNDRFSAERPEGSISTLTIQRTEQRDSAMYRCASSLAREEAGELFFGEGSRLTVL.

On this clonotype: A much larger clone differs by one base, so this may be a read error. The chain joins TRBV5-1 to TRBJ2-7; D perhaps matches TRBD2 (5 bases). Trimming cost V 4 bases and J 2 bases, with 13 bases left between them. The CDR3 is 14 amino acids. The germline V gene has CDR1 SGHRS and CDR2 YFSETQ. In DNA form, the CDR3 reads TGCGCCAGCAGCCCGGTTGACTACGCCTACGAGCAGTACTTC. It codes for CASSPVDYAYEQYF.

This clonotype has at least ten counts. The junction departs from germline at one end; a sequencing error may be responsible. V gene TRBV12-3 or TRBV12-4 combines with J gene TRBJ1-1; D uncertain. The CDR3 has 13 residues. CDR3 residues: CASSLVLNTEAFF. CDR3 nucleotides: TGTGCCAGCAGCTTAGTGCTAAACACTGAAGCTTTCTTT.

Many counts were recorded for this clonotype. CDR3 DNA: TGCAGTGCTAGAGGAAACCAAGAGACCCAGTACTTC. Its protein product is CSARGNQETQYF. This rearrangement joins TRBV20-1 to TRBJ2-5; no reliable D call. Germline-derived CDR1 and CDR2 are DFQATT and SNEGSKA (reference sequence). The V end lost 1 base, the J end lost 0 bases, and 3 bases lay between the germline ends. The CDR3 runs to 12 residues.

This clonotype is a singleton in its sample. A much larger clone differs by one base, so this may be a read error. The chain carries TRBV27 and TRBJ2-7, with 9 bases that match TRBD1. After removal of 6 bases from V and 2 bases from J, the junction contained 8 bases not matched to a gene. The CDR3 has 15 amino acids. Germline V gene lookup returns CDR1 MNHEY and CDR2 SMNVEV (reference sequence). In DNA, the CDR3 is TGTGCCAGCAGGCCTGAGACAGGGGGTCCCTACGAGCAGTACTTC. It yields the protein CASRPETGGPYEQYF.

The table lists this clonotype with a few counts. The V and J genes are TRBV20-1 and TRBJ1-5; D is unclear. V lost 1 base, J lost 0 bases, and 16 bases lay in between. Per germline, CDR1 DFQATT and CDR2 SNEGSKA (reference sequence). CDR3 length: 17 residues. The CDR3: CSARVWSPQYSNQPQHF. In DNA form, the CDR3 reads TGCAGTGCTAGAGTATGGTCACCTCAATATAGCAATCAGCCCCAGCATTTT.

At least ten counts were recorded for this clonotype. CDR3 sequence reads: CASRPGTTGTDTQYF. CDR3 coding DNA: TGTGCCAGCAGGCCTGGGACCACTGGGACAGATACGCAGTATTTT. The chain couples TRBV12-3 or TRBV12-4 to TRBJ2-3, with D possibly called TRBD1 or TRBD2 (5 bases each). The CDR3 has 15 amino acids. The germline V and J ends were trimmed by 6 bases and 3 bases, with 16 bases remaining between them.

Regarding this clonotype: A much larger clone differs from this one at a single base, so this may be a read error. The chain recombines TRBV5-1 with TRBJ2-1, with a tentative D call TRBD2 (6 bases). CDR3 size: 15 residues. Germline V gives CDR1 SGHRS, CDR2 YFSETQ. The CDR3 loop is CASSLNGRVYTEQFF. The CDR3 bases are TGCGCCAGCAGCTTGAACGGGAGAGTATACACTGAGCAGTTCTTC.

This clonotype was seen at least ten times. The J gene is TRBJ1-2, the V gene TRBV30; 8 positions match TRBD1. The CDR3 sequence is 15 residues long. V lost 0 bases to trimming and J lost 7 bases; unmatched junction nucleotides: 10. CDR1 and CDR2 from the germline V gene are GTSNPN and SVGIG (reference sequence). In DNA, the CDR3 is TGTGCCTGGAGTGTCCCGGGACAGGCCGGGGTTGGCTACACCTTC. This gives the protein CAWSVPGQAGVGYTF.

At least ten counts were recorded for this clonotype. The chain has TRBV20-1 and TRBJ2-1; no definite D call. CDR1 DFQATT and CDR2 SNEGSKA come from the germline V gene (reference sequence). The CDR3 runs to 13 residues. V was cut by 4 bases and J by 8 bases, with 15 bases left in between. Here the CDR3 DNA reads TGCAGTGCTATAAGACCCCCCGTCGATGAGCAGTTCTTC. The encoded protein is CSAIRPPVDEQFF.

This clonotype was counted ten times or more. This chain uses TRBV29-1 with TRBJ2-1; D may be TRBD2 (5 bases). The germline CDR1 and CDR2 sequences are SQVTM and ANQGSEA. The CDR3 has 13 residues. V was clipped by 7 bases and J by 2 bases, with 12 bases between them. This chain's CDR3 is CSDVATTYNEQFF. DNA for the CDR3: TGCAGCGATGTAGCGACTACCTACAATGAGCAGTTCTTC.

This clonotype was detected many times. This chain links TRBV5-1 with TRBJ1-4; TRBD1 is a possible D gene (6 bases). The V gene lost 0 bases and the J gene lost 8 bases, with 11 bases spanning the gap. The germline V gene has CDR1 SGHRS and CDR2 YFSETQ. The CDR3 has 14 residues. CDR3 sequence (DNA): TGCGCCAGCAGCTTGGCAGGGGTTTGGGAAAAACTGTTTTTT. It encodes CASSLAGVWEKLFF.

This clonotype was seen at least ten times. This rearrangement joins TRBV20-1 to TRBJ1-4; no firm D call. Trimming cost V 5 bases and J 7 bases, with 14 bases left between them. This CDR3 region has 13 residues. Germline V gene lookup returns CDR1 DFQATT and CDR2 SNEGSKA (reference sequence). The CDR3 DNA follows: TGCAGTGCTTCCAGGCCAGAGGGTGAAAAACTGTTTTTT. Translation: CSASRPEGEKLFF.

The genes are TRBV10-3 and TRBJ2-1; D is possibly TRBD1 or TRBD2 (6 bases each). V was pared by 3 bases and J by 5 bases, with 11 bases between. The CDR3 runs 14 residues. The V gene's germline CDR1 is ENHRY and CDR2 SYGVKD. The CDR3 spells CAISEPGADNEQFF. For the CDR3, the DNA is TGTGCCATCAGTGAACCGGGGGCAGACAATGAGCAGTTCTTC.

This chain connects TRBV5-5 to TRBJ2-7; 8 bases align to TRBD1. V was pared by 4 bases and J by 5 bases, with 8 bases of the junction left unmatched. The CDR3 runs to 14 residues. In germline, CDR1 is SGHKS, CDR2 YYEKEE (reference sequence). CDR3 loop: CASSPDRGSDEQYF. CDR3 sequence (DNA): TGTGCCAGCAGCCCCGACAGGGGTTCCGACGAGCAGTACTTC.

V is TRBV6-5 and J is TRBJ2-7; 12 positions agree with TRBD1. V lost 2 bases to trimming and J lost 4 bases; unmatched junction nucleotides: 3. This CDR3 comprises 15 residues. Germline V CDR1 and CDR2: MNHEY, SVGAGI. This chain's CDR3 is CASSYGTGGWYEQYF. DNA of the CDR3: TGTGCCAGCAGTTACGGGACAGGGGGCTGGTACGAGCAGTACTTC.

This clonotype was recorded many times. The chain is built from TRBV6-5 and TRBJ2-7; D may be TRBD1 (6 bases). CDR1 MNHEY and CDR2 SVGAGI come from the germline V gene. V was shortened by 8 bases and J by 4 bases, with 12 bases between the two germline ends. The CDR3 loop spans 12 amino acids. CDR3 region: CASVGGLYEQYF. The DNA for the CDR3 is TGTGCCAGCGTAGGGGGTTTATACGAGCAGTACTTC.

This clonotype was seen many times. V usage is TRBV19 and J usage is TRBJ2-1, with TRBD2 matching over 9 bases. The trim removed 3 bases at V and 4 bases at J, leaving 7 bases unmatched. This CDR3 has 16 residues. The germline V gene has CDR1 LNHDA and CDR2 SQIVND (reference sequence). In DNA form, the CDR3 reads TGTGCCAGTAGTATTTCGGGACTAGCTAAATACAATGAGCAGTTCTTC. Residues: CASSISGLAKYNEQFF.

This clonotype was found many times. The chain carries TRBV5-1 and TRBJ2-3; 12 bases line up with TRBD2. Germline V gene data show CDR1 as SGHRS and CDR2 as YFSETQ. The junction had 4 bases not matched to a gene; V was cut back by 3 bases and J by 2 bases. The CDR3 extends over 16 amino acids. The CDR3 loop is CASSWRTSGDTDTQYF. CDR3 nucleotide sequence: TGCGCCAGCAGCTGGCGGACTAGCGGGGACACAGATACGCAGTATTTT.